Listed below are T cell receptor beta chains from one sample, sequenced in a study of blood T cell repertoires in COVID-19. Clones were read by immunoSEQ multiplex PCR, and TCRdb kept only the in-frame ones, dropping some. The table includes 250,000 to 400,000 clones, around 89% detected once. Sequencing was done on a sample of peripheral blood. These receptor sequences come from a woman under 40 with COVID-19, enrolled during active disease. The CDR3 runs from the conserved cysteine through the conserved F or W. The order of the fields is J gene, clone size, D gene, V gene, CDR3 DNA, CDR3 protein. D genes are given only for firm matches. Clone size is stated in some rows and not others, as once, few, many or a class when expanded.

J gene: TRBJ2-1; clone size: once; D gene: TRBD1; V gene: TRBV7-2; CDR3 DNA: TGTGCCAGCAGCCCAAGTTCGGGACAGGGGATCCATGAGCAGTTCTTC; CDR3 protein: CASSPSSGQGIHEQFF
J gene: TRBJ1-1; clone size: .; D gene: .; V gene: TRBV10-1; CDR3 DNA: TGCGCCAGCAGTGAAACAGGGCGGCCGACTGAAGCTTTCTTT; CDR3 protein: CASSETGRPTEAFF
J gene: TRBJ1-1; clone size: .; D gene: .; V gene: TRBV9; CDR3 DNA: TGTGCCAGCAGCGTATCATGGGGAGGGAACACTGAAGCTTTCTTT; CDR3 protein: CASSVSWGGNTEAFF
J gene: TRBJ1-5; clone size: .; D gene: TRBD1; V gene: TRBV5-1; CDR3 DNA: TGCGCCAGCAGCCTCGGGACAGCGGATCAGCCCCAGCATTTT; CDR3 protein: CASSLGTADQPQHF
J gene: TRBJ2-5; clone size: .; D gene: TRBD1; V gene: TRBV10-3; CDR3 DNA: TGTGCCATAAGTGACAGGGAAGAAGAGACCCAGTACTTC; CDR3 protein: CAISDREEETQYF
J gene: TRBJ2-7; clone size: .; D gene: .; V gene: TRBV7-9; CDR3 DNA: TGTGCCAGCAGCCCCGATTCTGGCGGCGAGCAGTACTTC; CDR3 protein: CASSPDSGGEQYF
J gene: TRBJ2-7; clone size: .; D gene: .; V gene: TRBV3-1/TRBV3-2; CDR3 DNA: TGTGCCAGCAGCCAAGTTCCAGACGAGCAGTACTTC; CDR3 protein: CASSQVPDEQYF
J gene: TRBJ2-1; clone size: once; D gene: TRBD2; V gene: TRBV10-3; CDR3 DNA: TGTGCCATCCCGACTAGCGGGGGGTACAATGAGCAGTTCTTC; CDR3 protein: CAIPTSGGYNEQFF
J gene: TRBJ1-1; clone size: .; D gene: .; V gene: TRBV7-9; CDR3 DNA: TGTGCCAGCAGCTTAGTAGGCGTGAGGGATGAAGCTTTCTTT; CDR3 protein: CASSLVGVRDEAFF
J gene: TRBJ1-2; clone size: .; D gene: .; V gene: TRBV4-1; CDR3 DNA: TGCGCCAGCAGCCAACCCACTGGGGGCAGGGGAGAGGATGGCTACACCTTC; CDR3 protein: CASSQPTGGRGEDGYTF
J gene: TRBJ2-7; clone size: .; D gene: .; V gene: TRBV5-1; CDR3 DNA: TGCGCCAGCAGCTTGCGTCGCCGAGGTGAGCAGTACTTC; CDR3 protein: CASSLRRRGEQYF
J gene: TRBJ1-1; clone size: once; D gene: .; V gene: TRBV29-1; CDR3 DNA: TGCAGCGTCTCAGGCAGGGAGAACACTGAAGCTTTCTTT; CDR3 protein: CSVSGRENTEAFF
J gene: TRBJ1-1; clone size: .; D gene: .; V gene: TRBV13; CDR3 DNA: TGTGCCAGCAGCCCGCCCTCTATGAACACTGAAGCTTTCTTT; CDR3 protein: CASSPPSMNTEAFF
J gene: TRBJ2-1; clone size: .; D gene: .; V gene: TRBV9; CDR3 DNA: TGTGCCAGCAGCGAGGGAACGGGGGTTCCCTACAATGAGCAGTTCTTC; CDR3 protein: CASSEGTGVPYNEQFF
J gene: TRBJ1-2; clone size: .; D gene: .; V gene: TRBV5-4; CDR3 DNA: TGTGCCAGCAGCTCGTCGCGAGCTAACTATGGCTACACCTTC; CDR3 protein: CASSSSRANYGYTF
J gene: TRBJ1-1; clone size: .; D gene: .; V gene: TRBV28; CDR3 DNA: TGTGCCAGCAGGCCGACAGTGAACACTGAAGCTTTCTTT; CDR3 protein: CASRPTVNTEAFF
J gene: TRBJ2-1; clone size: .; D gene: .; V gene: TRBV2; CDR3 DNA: TGTGCCAGCACCAGGGGACGGAGCTCCTACAATGAGCAGTTCTTC; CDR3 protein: CASTRGRSSYNEQFF
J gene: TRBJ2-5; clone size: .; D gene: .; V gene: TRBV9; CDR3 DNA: TGTGCCAGCAGACGGGACACTTACCAAGAGACCCAGTACTTC; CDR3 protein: CASRRDTYQETQYF
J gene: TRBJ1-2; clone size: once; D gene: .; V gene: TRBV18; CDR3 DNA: TGTGCCAGCTCAGCAGGCAGGGATTATGGCTACACCTTC; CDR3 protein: CASSAGRDYGYTF
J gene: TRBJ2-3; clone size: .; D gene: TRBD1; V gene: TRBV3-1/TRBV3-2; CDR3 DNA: TGTGCCAGCAGCCAAGGTATCCAGGGGGCGGCAGATACGCAGTATTTT; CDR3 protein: CASSQGIQGAADTQYF
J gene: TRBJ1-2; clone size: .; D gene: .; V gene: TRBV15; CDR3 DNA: TGTGCCACCTCGCAAACACGCTCGGGGGGCGGCTACACCTTC; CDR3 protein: CATSQTRSGGGYTF
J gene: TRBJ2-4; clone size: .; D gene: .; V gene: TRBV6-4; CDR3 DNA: TGTGCCATAAAAAAGGGGCCGGGCCGACTAGCCAAAAACATTCAGTACTTC; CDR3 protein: CAIKKGPGRLAKNIQYF
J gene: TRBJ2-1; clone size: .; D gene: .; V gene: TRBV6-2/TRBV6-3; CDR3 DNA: TGTGCCAGCAGCCACCACCCCACTGTTAGCAGAATGTACAATGAGCAGTTCTTC; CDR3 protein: CASSHHPTVSRMYNEQFF
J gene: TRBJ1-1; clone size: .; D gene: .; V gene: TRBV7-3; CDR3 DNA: TGTGCCAGCAGCTTAAGGGCAAACACTGAAGCTTTCTTT; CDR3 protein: CASSLRANTEAFF
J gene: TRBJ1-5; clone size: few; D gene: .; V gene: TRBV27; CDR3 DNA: TGTGCCAGCAGTTTATATTCCTCACCTCGAGGTCAGCCCCAGCATTTT; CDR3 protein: CASSLYSSPRGQPQHF
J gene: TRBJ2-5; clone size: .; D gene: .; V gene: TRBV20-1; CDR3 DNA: TGCAGTGCTAGTCCAGGGTCAAGACAGACCCAGTACTTC; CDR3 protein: CSASPGSRQTQYF
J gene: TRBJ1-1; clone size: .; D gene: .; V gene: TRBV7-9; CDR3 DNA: TGTGCCAGCAGCTTAGCGCAGTACAGGGAGGGGGAAACTGAAGCTTTCTTT; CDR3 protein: CASSLAQYREGETEAFF
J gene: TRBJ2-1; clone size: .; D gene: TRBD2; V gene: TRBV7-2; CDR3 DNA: TGTGCCAGCAGCCCTAGCCGCCTAGCGGGGGCTTATGAGCAGTTCTTC; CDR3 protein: CASSPSRLAGAYEQFF
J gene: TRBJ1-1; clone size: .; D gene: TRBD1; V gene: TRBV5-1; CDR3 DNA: TGCGCCAGCAGCTTAACGACAGGGGTTAGGGGATCGAGCACTGAAGCTTTCTTT; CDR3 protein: CASSLTTGVRGSSTEAFF
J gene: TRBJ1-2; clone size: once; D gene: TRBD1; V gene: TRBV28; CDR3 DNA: TGTGCCAGCAGGCCACACGGGACAGGGCCCTATGGCTACACCTTC; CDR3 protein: CASRPHGTGPYGYTF
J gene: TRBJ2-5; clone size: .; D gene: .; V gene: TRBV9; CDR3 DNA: TGTGCCAGCAGCGGACGGACTCATCAAGAGACCCAGTACTTC; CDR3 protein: CASSGRTHQETQYF
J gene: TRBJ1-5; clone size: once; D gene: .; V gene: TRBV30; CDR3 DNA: TGTGCCTGGAGTACAGGATTTGCACAGCCCCAGCATTTT; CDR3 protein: CAWSTGFAQPQHF
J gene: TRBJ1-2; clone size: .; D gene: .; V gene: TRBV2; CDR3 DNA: TGTGCCAGCAGAGAAATATCAGGGTTTTTGGATGGCTACACCTTC; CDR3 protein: CASREISGFLDGYTF
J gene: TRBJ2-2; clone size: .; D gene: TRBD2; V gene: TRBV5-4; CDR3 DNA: TGTGCCAGCAGCTTTTCTAGCGGGGGGGTCACCGGGGAGCTGTTTTTT; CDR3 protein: CASSFSSGGVTGELFF
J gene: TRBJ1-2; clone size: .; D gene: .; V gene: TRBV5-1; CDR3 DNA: TGCGCCAGCAGCTTGGAGCAGGGGAGGGATGGCTACACCTTC; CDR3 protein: CASSLEQGRDGYTF
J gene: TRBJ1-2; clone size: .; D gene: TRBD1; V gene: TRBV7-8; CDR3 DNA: TGTGCCAGCAGCTTTATGACAGGGTTTGGCTACACCTTC; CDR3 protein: CASSFMTGFGYTF
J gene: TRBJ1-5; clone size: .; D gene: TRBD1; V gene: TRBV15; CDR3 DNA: TGTGCCACCAGCATCTTACAGGGGGGCAATCAGCCCCAGCATTTT; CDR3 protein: CATSILQGGNQPQHF
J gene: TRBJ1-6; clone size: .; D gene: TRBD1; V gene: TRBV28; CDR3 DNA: TGTGCCAGCAGGGAACTGACAGGGGGAAGGTCACCCCTCCACTTT; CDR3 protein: CASRELTGGRSPLHF
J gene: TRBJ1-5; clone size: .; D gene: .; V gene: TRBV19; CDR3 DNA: TGTGCCAGTATGGAGGGTGGATTCAGAGGGCAGCCCCAGCATTTT; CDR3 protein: CASMEGGFRGQPQHF
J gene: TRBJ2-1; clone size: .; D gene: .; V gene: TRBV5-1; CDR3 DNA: TGCGCCAGCAGTTACGGACAAGACTACAATGAGCAGTTCTTC; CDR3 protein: CASSYGQDYNEQFF
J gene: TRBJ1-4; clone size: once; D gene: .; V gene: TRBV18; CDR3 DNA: TGTGCCAGCTCCCTACCTGGGCCCGCCTCGGTGGAAGAAAAACTGTTTTTT; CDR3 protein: CASSLPGPASVEEKLFF
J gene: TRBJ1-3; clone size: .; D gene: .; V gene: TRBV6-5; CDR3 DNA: TGTGCCAGCAGAAGGCCAGGTTCTGGAAACACCATATATTTT; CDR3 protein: CASRRPGSGNTIYF
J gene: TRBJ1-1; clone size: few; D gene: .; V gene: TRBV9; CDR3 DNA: TGTGCCAGCAGCGTATCTTGGTTAGTCACTGAAGCTTTCTTT; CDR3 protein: CASSVSWLVTEAFF
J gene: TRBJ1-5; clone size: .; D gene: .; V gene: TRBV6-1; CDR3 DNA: TGTGCCAGCAGTGGACCACGAGGACAGTACAATCAGCCCCAGCATTTT; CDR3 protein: CASSGPRGQYNQPQHF
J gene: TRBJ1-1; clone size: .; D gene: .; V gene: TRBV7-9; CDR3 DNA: TGTGCCAGCAGCTTAGCAAGACGGGAGAACACTGAAGCTTTCTTT; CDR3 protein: CASSLARRENTEAFF
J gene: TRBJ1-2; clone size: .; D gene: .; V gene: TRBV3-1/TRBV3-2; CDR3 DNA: TGTGCCAGCAGCAAGACAGACGGCTACACCTTC; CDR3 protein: CASSKTDGYTF
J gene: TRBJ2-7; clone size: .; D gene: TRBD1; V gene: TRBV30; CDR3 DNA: TGTGCCTGGAGCAGGGGGTTCGACGAGCAGTACTTC; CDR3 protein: CAWSRGFDEQYF
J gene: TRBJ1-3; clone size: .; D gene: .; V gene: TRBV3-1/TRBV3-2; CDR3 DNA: TGTGCCAGCAGCCCCGCCCAGGGAGGTACAGGAAACACCATATATTTT; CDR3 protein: CASSPAQGGTGNTIYF
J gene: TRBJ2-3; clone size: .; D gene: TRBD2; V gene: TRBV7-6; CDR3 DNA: TGTGCCAGCAGCTTAATTATTAGGACTAGCGGGGGCAGGCCAGATACGCAGTATTTT; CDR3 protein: CASSLIIRTSGGRPDTQYF
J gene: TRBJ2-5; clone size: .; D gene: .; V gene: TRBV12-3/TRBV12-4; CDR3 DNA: TGTGCCAGCAGTCCCTTGAGGGAGACCCAGTACTTC; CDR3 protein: CASSPLRETQYF
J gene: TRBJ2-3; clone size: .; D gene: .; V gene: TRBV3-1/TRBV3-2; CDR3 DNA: TGTGCCAGCAGCCAAGTGTATGGGGGGATATGGGATACGCAGTATTTT; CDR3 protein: CASSQVYGGIWDTQYF